The present T cell receptor beta chain was sequenced within a study of blood T cell repertoires in COVID-19. Study context: PBMCs, B-cell-depleted T cells, or T cells were the source of the cDNA or gDNA that made up the material.

Trimming removed 3 bases from V and 8 bases from J; junction bases left unmatched: 10. The CDR3 totals 14 residues. Germline V lookup: CDR1 DFQATT, CDR2 SNEGSKA (reference sequence). Some clones are missing from TCRdb's copy, which holds only in-frame ones; the method was immunoSEQ multiplex PCR. The sample includes about 210,000 clones, around 80% of them seen just once. Sequenced input: peripheral blood. The chain combines TRBV20-1 with TRBJ2-1, with 7 bases aligning to TRBD2. The TCR was taken from a man aged 45-65 years with active or convalescent COVID-19. CDR3 protein: CSASVGRTRDEQFF. CDR3 bases: TGCAGTGCTAGTGTGGGGCGGACTAGGGATGAGCAGTTCTTC.